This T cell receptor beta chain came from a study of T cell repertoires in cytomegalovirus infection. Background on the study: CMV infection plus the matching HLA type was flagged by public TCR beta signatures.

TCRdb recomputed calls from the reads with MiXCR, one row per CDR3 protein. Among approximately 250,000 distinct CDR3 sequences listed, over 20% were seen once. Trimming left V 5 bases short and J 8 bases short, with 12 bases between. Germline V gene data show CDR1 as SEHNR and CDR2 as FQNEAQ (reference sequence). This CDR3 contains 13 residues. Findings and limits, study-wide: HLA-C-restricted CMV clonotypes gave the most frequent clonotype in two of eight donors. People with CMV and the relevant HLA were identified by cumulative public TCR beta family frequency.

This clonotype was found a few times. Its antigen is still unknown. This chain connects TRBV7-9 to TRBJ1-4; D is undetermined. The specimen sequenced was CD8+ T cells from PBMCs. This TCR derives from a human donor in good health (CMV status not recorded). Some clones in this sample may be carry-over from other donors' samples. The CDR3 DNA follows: TGTGCCAGCAGCCACGACCTCGAAGAAAAACTGTTTTTT. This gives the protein CASSHDLEEKLFF.